These T cell receptor beta chains were read from a single sample in a study of T cells of healthy individuals. TCRdb re-derived calls from the 5' RACE reads in MiXCR, one entry per CDR3 protein. Of around 100,000 distinct CDR3 sequences in the sample, 15% to 20% are singletons; the top ten hold about 6.2%. These receptors were taken from a human donor in good health. The CDR3 runs from the conserved cysteine through the conserved F or W. D genes are given only for firm matches. Expanded clones get a size class; other rows say once, few or many, or leave the size out.

TRBV4-3,.,TRBJ1-1,TRBD1,CASSRTGGGGTEAFF,TGCGCCAGCAGCCGGACGGGAGGGGGCGGCACTGAAGCTTTCTTT
TRBV6-2/TRBV6-3,.,TRBJ2-2,.,CASSSNRAGELFF,TGTGCCAGCAGTAGTAACAGGGCCGGGGAGCTGTTTTTT
TRBV11-3,few,TRBJ2-7,.,CASSLPGGGTYEQYF,TGTGCCAGCAGCTTACCTGGAGGGGGGACGTACGAGCAGTACTTC
TRBV28,.,TRBJ2-2,.,CASSFGTASGELFF,TGTGCCAGCAGTTTCGGGACCGCCTCCGGGGAGCTGTTTTTT
TRBV2,.,TRBJ2-5,TRBD1,CASHQDRVLKETQYF,TGTGCCAGCCACCAGGACAGGGTGTTAAAAGAGACCCAGTACTTC
TRBV2,many,TRBJ1-2,.,CASSGTRYGYTF,TGTGCCAGCAGCGGGACTCGGTATGGCTACACCTTC
TRBV28,few,TRBJ2-3,TRBD1,CASQPTGKGTDTQYF,TGTGCCAGCCAACCGACAGGGAAGGGCACAGATACGCAGTATTTT
TRBV4-3,.,TRBJ2-3,.,CASSQNRGGGDTQYF,TGCGCCAGCAGCCAAAACAGGGGCGGGGGAGATACGCAGTATTTT
TRBV20-1,few,TRBJ1-6,TRBD1,CSARETGSGNSPLHF,TGCAGTGCTAGAGAGACAGGGAGTGGGAATTCACCCCTCCACTTT
TRBV28,many,TRBJ2-5,.,CASSWREETQYF,TGTGCCAGCAGTTGGAGGGAAGAGACCCAGTACTTC
TRBV10-3,few,TRBJ1-1,.,CAISEPIGAGNTEAFF,TGTGCCATCAGTGAGCCGATCGGGGCGGGGAACACTGAAGCTTTCTTT
TRBV20-1,.,TRBJ2-1,TRBD2,CSAQGLAGAYNEQFF,TGCAGTGCTCAAGGGCTAGCGGGAGCCTACAATGAGCAGTTCTTC
TRBV6-2/TRBV6-3,once,TRBJ2-1,TRBD2,CASSSGGDAYNEQFF,TGTGCCAGCAGTTCCGGGGGGGACGCCTACAATGAGCAGTTCTTC
TRBV13,.,TRBJ1-2,.,CASSLGQQYGYTF,TGTGCCAGCAGCTTAGGACAGCAGTATGGCTACACCTTC
TRBV2,.,TRBJ2-7,.,CASSVDRKNYEQYF,TGTGCCAGCAGTGTCGACAGAAAGAACTACGAGCAGTACTTC
TRBV5-1,.,TRBJ2-1,TRBD2,CASSLLVAGGPDEQFF,TGCGCCAGCAGCCTGCTAGTAGCGGGGGGGCCTGATGAGCAGTTCTTC
TRBV4-3,many,TRBJ1-5,.,CASSQEIGGENNQPQHF,TGCGCCAGCAGCCAAGAAATAGGGGGGGAGAACAATCAGCCCCAGCATTTT
TRBV7-2,.,TRBJ2-7,.,CASRVTGSTYEQYF,TGTGCCAGCAGAGTAACCGGGAGCACTTACGAGCAGTACTTC
TRBV5-1,many,TRBJ2-2,.,CASSPSGGNTGELFF,TGCGCCAGCAGCCCGTCCGGGGGGAACACCGGGGAGCTGTTTTTT
TRBV6-4,many,TRBJ2-3,.,CASSDSVRSTDTQYF,TGTGCCAGCAGTGACTCCGTGAGGAGCACAGATACGCAGTATTTT
TRBV7-2,.,TRBJ2-1,.,CASRRGGGAARGNEQFF,TGTGCCAGCAGGCGAGGAGGGGGGGCTGCGAGGGGGAATGAGCAGTTCTTC
TRBV7-9,many,TRBJ2-3,TRBD1,CASSFGQGVDTQYF,TGTGCCAGCAGCTTTGGCCAGGGGGTGGATACGCAGTATTTT
TRBV7-2,many,TRBJ2-2,.,CASSPRQSGELFF,TGTGCCAGCAGCCCGCGACAGAGCGGGGAGCTGTTTTTT
TRBV18,.,TRBJ1-2,TRBD1,CASSPSLGTGVSVEDQPNGYTF,TGTGCCAGCTCGCCATCCCTCGGGACAGGGGTTTCTGTGGAAGACCAACCGAATGGCTACACCTTC
TRBV5-6,.,TRBJ2-2,.,CASSLWVNTGELFF,TGTGCCAGCAGCTTGTGGGTGAACACCGGGGAGCTGTTTTTT
TRBV4-2,many,TRBJ2-3,.,CASSQDVADTQYF,TGTGCCAGCAGCCAAGATGTGGCAGATACGCAGTATTTT
TRBV5-6,.,TRBJ2-7,TRBD1,CASSSDRGRYEQYF,TGTGCCAGCAGCTCTGACAGGGGGCGTTACGAGCAGTACTTC
TRBV6-5,many,TRBJ1-2,TRBD1,CASSIGQGQGYTF,TGTGCCAGCAGTATCGGACAGGGGCAAGGCTACACCTTC
TRBV15,many,TRBJ2-5,.,CAIGTEETQYF,TGTGCCATCGGGACCGAAGAGACCCAGTACTTC
TRBV20-1,.,TRBJ1-4,.,CSASGATNEKLFF,TGCAGTGCTAGCGGGGCAACTAATGAAAAACTGTTTTTT
TRBV12-3/TRBV12-4,.,TRBJ2-6,TRBD2,CASSRRAGGTSGANVLTF,TGTGCCAGCAGTAGAAGAGCGGGAGGGACCTCTGGGGCCAACGTCCTGACTTTC
TRBV20-1,many,TRBJ2-3,.,CSARDGLAIDTQYF,TGCAGTGCTAGAGATGGGCTAGCAATAGATACGCAGTATTTT
TRBV6-5,many,TRBJ1-1,.,CASSSNRDFGEAFF,TGTGCCAGCAGTTCCAACCGGGACTTCGGTGAAGCTTTCTTT
TRBV6-2/TRBV6-3,few,TRBJ1-4,TRBD1,CASNTARDRNEKLFF,TGTGCCAGCAATACCGCCCGGGACAGAAATGAAAAACTGTTTTTT
TRBV7-9,.,TRBJ2-1,TRBD2,CASSPASGGAEQFF,TGTGCCAGCAGCCCCGCTAGCGGGGGTGCTGAGCAGTTCTTC
TRBV6-5,few,TRBJ1-1,.,CASSLGGTDTEAFF,TGTGCCAGCAGTTTAGGCGGGACGGACACTGAAGCTTTCTTT
TRBV7-9,.,TRBJ2-7,.,CASSPDGSYEQYF,TGTGCCAGCAGCCCGGACGGCTCCTACGAGCAGTACTTC
TRBV7-4,few,TRBJ2-7,.,CASSTCTRDLNYEQYF,TGTGCCAGCAGTACCTGTACTCGAGACTTAAACTACGAGCAGTACTTC
TRBV4-1,many,TRBJ2-2,.,CASSQPFRGGNTGELFF,TGCGCCAGCAGCCAACCCTTTCGTGGAGGGAACACCGGGGAGCTGTTTTTT
TRBV9,.,TRBJ2-5,.,CASSGISTSKGPETQYF,TGTGCCAGCAGCGGAATCTCGACTAGTAAGGGTCCCGAGACCCAGTACTTC
TRBV5-6,.,TRBJ1-2,TRBD1,CASSPIGTGSSYYGYTF,TGTGCCAGCAGCCCTATAGGGACAGGAAGTTCCTACTATGGCTACACCTTC
TRBV7-2,few,TRBJ2-7,TRBD1,CASSLGKGQGASYEQYF,TGTGCCAGCAGCTTAGGGAAAGGACAGGGGGCTTCCTACGAGCAGTACTTC
TRBV20-1,.,TRBJ2-3,TRBD2,CSAVLTSGTGDTQYF,TGCAGTGCCGTCCTGACTAGCGGGACAGGAGATACGCAGTATTTT
TRBV7-9,.,TRBJ2-2,.,CASSLSLGPPTGELFF,TGTGCCAGCAGCTTATCTTTAGGTCCCCCAACCGGGGAGCTGTTTTTT